The clone carrying this T cell receptor beta chain has more than one count but fewer than ten. All donors came from Russia, were Caucasian and healthy, and spanned ages about 6 to 100. No fewer than 5 micrograms of total RNA were isolated from every sample. The authors ran a second PCR of 7 to 11 cycles using a sample-barcoded 5' primer and a J-beta primer mix. Every sample produced at least 3 million CDR3-containing paired-end reads. Each CDR3 protein gets one entry after TCRdb re-called the 5' RACE reads with MiXCR. The sample carries just under 750,000 distinct CDR3 sequences, 22% recorded once. The data originate from a study of blood T cells in healthy people across ages. This CDR3 comprises 14 residues. The germline gives CDR1 KGHSH, CDR2 LQKENI. The V end was cut by 8 bases, the J end by 5 bases, with 15 bases between.

The J gene is TRBJ1-4, the V gene TRBV18, with D maybe TRBD1 (5 bases). Material for sequencing was blood. This TCR came from an older man in good health. CDR3 protein: CASSPQAGNEKLFF. In DNA, the CDR3 is TGTGCCAGCAGCCCACAGGCAGGAAATGAAAAACTGTTTTTT.